These T cell receptor beta chains were read from a single sample in a study of pediatric ulcerative colitis. Profiling relied on immunoSEQ multiplex PCR, and the TCRdb table lists in-frame clones only, not all of them. The repertoire holds 40,000 to 55,000 clones, with 78% as singletons. Source material: gut tissue. These receptors were taken from a girl between 10 and 17 years old with moderate ulcerative colitis. CDR3s leave out the opening cysteine and the closing phenylalanine or tryptophan.

j_call: TRBJ2-3
v_call: TRBV7-6
cdr3_aa: ASSSGGSPTDTQY

j_call: TRBJ2-1
v_call: TRBV5-6
cdr3_aa: ASSFITRINNEQF

j_call: TRBJ1-3
v_call: TRBV7-2
cdr3_aa: ASSFSGPAFSGNTIY

j_call: TRBJ2-2
v_call: TRBV5-1
cdr3_aa: ASSLGPLAGYTGELF

j_call: TRBJ1-1
v_call: TRBV6-6
cdr3_aa: ASSYSGQANTEAF

j_call: TRBJ2-1
v_call: TRBV6-1
cdr3_aa: ASSDWVSSYNEQF

j_call: TRBJ2-5
v_call: TRBV15
cdr3_aa: ATSRGLGETQY

j_call: TRBJ2-4
v_call: TRBV19
cdr3_aa: ASADRRWDIQY

j_call: TRBJ2-4
v_call: TRBV29-1
cdr3_aa: SLRLDKNIQY

j_call: TRBJ2-5
v_call: TRBV11-2
cdr3_aa: ASSLDGTAQETQY

j_call: TRBJ2-5
v_call: TRBV6-1
cdr3_aa: ASSLGLAETQY

j_call: TRBJ1-5
v_call: TRBV9
cdr3_aa: ASSVGPNQPQH

j_call: TRBJ2-3
v_call: TRBV4-1
cdr3_aa: ASSHSKGGLGTDTQY

j_call: TRBJ1-2
v_call: TRBV19
cdr3_aa: ASRSQTFENYGYT

j_call: TRBJ2-1
v_call: TRBV27
cdr3_aa: ASSLRPTTDNEQF

j_call: TRBJ1-2
v_call: TRBV4-1
cdr3_aa: ASSLRDGPNYGYT

j_call: TRBJ2-7
v_call: TRBV6-1
cdr3_aa: ASSEWASGQGLYEQY

j_call: TRBJ2-2
v_call: TRBV5-1
cdr3_aa: ASRVEVGQPNSTGELF

j_call: TRBJ1-4
v_call: TRBV14
cdr3_aa: ASSATGLLNEKLF

j_call: TRBJ1-4
v_call: TRBV4-3
cdr3_aa: ASSPPRTGVTNEKLF

j_call: TRBJ2-1
v_call: TRBV15
cdr3_aa: ATSVKNEQF

j_call: TRBJ2-3
v_call: TRBV2
cdr3_aa: ASSGGGRTDTQY

j_call: TRBJ1-1
v_call: TRBV10-3
cdr3_aa: AISESPGGDTEAF

j_call: NA
v_call: TRBV15
cdr3_aa: ATSRGLAGDEQY

j_call: TRBJ2-7
v_call: TRBV5-4
cdr3_aa: ASSLIGDRPYEQY

j_call: TRBJ2-1
v_call: TRBV5-4
cdr3_aa: ASSYRQGGMYNEQF

j_call: TRBJ2-3
v_call: TRBV2
cdr3_aa: ASSEAGRDTDTQY

j_call: TRBJ1-4
v_call: TRBV5-1
cdr3_aa: ASSWSPAGATNEKLF

j_call: TRBJ1-1
v_call: TRBV7-3
cdr3_aa: ASSPAGGLNTEAF

j_call: TRBJ2-7
v_call: TRBV14
cdr3_aa: ASSQASAYEQY

j_call: TRBJ2-7
v_call: TRBV4-1
cdr3_aa: ASSPPFSGAPGEQY

j_call: TRBJ2-3
v_call: TRBV11-3
cdr3_aa: ASSFGGTHTDTQY

j_call: TRBJ1-3
v_call: TRBV5-1
cdr3_aa: ASSAQGSGNTIY

j_call: TRBJ2-2
v_call: TRBV7-9
cdr3_aa: ASSDGADRELF

j_call: TRBJ1-2
v_call: TRBV28
cdr3_aa: ASSSVSQEYGYT

j_call: TRBJ1-1
v_call: TRBV4-2
cdr3_aa: ASSQLNRGPTEAF